The 5 T cell receptor beta chains below were found in one sample sequenced in a study of cytomegalovirus exposure and HLA in healthy donors. 13 Jbeta primers and 60 Vbeta primers were used for the PCR. Profiling relied on immunoSEQ multiplex PCR, and the TCRdb table lists in-frame clones only, not all of them. The sample has 110,000 to 150,000 clones; roughly 80% are singletons. The sequenced sample consisted of PBMCs. The receptors derive from a woman between 40 and 50 years old in good health and CMV-seropositive.

V usage is TRBV11-2 and J usage is TRBJ2-7; a possible D gene is TRBD2 (5 bases). The length of the CDR3 is 14 residues. Germline values: CDR1 SGHAT, CDR2 FQNNGV. V was pared by 1 base and J by 1 base, with 8 bases between. CDR3 DNA sequence: TGTGCCAGCAGCTTAGCGGACTCGTCCTACGAGCAGTACTTC. Its protein product is CASSLADSSYEQYF. The full variable domain, in which reference TRBV11-2 and TRBJ2-7 provide the parts outside the CDR3, is EAGVAQSPRYKIIEKRQSVAFWCNPISGHATLYWYQQILGQGPKLLIQFQNNGVVDDSQLPKDRFSAERLKGVDSTLKIQPAKLEDSAVYLCASSLADSSYEQYFGPGTRLTVT.

V usage is TRBV5-1 and J usage is TRBJ1-6, with 8 bases identical to TRBD1. Germline CDR1 is SGHRS and CDR2 is YFSETQ. The CDR3 spans 19 residues. The J segment lost 4 bases and the V segment lost 5 bases, leaving 17 bases of the junction unmatched. The CDR3 region is CASRGGDRGYNYYNSPLHF. The CDR3, as DNA: TGCGCCAGCAGGGGTGGAGACAGGGGTTATAACTATTATAATTCACCCCTCCACTTT.

This chain uses TRBV27 with TRBJ1-6, with 7 bases fitting TRBD1. Trimming at V came to 7 bases and at J to 7 bases, leaving 10 bases not matched to a gene. The CDR3 extends over 15 amino acids. CDR1 and CDR2 from the germline V gene are MNHEY and SMNVEV (reference sequence). The CDR3 DNA reads as TGTGCCAGCACTTGGTTCGGGACAGTCAATTCACCCCTCCACTTT. It yields the protein CASTWFGTVNSPLHF.

This clone was counted once. The chain couples TRBV7-2 to TRBJ2-3; weak D call: TRBD1 (5 bases). Germline CDR1 reads SGHTA; CDR2 reads FQGNSA. The V end was cut by 3 bases, the J end by 2 bases, with 6 bases between. The CDR3 is 13 amino acids. This chain's CDR3 is CASSLTDTDTQYF. The CDR3 DNA follows: TGTGCCAGCAGCTTGACAGACACAGATACGCAGTATTTT.

The gene calls are TRBV5-5 and TRBJ1-1; D is unclear. CDR3 length: 13 amino acids. Trimming stripped 6 bases from V and 0 bases from J, with 9 bases between. The germline V gene encodes CDR1 SGHKS and CDR2 YYEKEE (reference sequence). CDR3 coding DNA: TGTGCCAGCAAACGCGAATTGAACACTGAAGCTTTCTTT. The encoded protein is CASKRELNTEAFF.